Below, one T cell receptor beta chain is given with its context. What it binds is not known. The CDR3 is made up of 14 amino acids. Germline V gene lookup returns CDR1 KGHSH and CDR2 LQKENI. V lost 4 bases and J lost 3; bases outside the gene matches: 5. The sample originates from a study of T cell responses to AZD1222 COVID-19 vaccine. General study results and limits: None of the repertoires were sampled until the peak T cell response had passed. The reported proportion of spike-specific TCRs targeting unmutated variant regions was nearly half. Possibly, clonal diversity was underestimated; donors were largely white British and included more females. Only 5 or 6 people who got AZD1222 tested seropositive at baseline.

The assay was immunoSEQ multiplex PCR, and TCRdb's table has in-frame clones only and misses some. The sample consists of under 140,000 clones, roughly 90% of them appearing once. The sample was peripheral blood, taken 28 days after the second AZD1222 dose. The clonotype originates from an adult who received the AZD1222 COVID-19 vaccine. The gene calls are TRBV18 and TRBJ2-5; 7 bases fit TRBD1. The CDR3 here is CASSLGGQKETQYF. DNA for the CDR3: TGTGCCAGCTCACTTGGGGGACAGAAAGAGACCCAGTACTTC.